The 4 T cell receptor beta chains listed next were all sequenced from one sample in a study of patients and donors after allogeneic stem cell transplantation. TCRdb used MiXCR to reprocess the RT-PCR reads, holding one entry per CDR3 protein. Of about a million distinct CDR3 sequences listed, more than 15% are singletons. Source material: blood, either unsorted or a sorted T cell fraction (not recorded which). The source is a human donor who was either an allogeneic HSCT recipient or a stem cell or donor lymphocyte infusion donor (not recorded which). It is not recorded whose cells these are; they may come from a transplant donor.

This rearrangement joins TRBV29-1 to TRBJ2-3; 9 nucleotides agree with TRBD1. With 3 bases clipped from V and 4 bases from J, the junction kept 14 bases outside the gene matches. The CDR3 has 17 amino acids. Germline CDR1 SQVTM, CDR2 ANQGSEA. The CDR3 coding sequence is TGCAGCGTTGATGGAAGAGTACGGGGACAGGGTGCAGATACGCAGTATTTT. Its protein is CSVDGRVRGQGADTQYF.

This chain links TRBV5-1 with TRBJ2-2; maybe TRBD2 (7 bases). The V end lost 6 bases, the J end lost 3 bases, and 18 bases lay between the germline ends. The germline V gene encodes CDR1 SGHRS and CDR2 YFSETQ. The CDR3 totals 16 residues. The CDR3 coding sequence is TGCGCCAGCATGTCTCTGGGGGGGCGCGACACCGGGGAGCTGTTTTTT. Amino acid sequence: CASMSLGGRDTGELFF. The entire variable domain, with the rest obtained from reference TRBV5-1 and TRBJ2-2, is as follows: KAGVTQTPRYLIKTRGQQVTLSCSPISGHRSVSWYQQTPGQGLQFLFEYFSETQRNKGNFPGRFSGRQFSNSRSEMNVSTLELGDSALYLCASMSLGGRDTGELFFGEGSRLTVL.

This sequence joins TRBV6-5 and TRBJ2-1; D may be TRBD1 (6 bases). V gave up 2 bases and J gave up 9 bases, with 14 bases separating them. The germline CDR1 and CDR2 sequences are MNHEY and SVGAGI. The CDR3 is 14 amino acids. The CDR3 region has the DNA TGTGCCAGCAGTTACGGGGAGCAGGGGAGTGAGCAGTTCTTC. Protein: CASSYGEQGSEQFF.

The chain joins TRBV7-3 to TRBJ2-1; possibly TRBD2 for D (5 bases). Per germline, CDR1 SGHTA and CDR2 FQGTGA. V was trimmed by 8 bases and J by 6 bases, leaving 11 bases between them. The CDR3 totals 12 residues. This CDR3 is CASGGPANEQFF. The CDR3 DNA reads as TGTGCCAGCGGAGGTCCTGCCAATGAGCAGTTCTTC.